The rows below give T cell receptor beta chains drawn from one sample of a study of TIL therapy for anti-PD-1-resistant metastatic lung cancer. Repertoires were generated with immunoSEQ multiplex PCR, while TCRdb's copy carries only in-frame clones and drops some. The table records 45,000 to 75,000 clones, around 68% of them present only once. The sequences come from blood, collected at baseline. The receptors here all came from a person aged 25 to 85 with non-small cell lung cancer. CDR3s include the opening cysteine and the closing phenylalanine or tryptophan. Each record gives: J gene, V gene, D gene, CDR3 protein. A D gene is named only where the DNA matches it firmly.

>TRBJ2-7|TRBV19|.
CASSSPREQYF
>TRBJ2-7|TRBV19|TRBD1
CASSPGQAFIEQYF
>TRBJ2-1|TRBV4-1|.
CASSQVGLSGSEQFF
>TRBJ2-7|TRBV19|TRBD1
CASSIGTGDEQYF
>TRBJ2-5|TRBV30|.
CAWSLQETQYF
>TRBJ2-2|TRBV29-1|TRBD1
CSVEKTGANTGELFF
>TRBJ2-5|TRBV19|TRBD2
CASRGAGGETQYF
>TRBJ2-7|TRBV4-1|TRBD2
CASSQIAGPYEQYF
>TRBJ1-4|TRBV4-1|.
CASSQEANNEKLFF
>TRBJ1-5|TRBV10-3|.
CAISDSTGGIQPQHF
>TRBJ2-7|TRBV6-5|TRBD1
CASSYEGQGSEQYF
>TRBJ1-2|TRBV27|TRBD1
CASSSDRMGYYGYTF
>TRBJ1-2|TRBV5-1|TRBD1
CASSTGQVDYGYTF
>TRBJ1-4|TRBV4-1|.
CASSHTYSATNEKLFF
>TRBJ2-3|TRBV5-1|.
CASSLAGPSTDTQYF
>TRBJ1-1|TRBV7-9|TRBD1
CASSLGRGGTEAFF
>TRBJ1-5|TRBV19|.
CASSIKGSQPQHF
>TRBJ2-5|TRBV7-9|TRBD1
CASSLVRDRGQETQYF
>TRBJ2-5|TRBV6-6|.
CASRRRETETQYF
>TRBJ2-1|TRBV5-1|TRBD2
CASSFSGSSYNEQFF